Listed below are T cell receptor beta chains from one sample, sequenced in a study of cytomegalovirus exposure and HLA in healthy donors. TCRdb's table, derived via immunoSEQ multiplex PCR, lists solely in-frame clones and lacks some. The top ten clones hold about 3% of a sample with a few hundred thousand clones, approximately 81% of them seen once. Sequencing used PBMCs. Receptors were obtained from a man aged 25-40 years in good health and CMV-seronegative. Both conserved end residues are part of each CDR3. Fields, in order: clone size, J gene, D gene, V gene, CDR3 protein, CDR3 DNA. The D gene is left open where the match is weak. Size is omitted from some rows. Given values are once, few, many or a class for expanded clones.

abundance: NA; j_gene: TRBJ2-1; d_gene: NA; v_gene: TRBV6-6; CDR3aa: CASRDTYNEQFF; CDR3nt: TGTGCCAGCAGAGACACCTACAATGAGCAGTTCTTC
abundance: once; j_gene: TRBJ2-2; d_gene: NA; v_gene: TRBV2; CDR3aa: CASRYAGLNTGELFF; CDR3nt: TGTGCCAGCAGATACGCAGGCCTAAACACCGGGGAGCTGTTTTTT
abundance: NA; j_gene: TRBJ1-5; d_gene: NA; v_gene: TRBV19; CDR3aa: CASSIGQVVNQPQHF; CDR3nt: TGTGCCAGTAGTATAGGCCAGGTGGTCAATCAGCCCCAGCATTTT
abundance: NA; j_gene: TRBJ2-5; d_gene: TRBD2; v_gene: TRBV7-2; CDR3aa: CASSLERRGGGTQYF; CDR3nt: TGTGCCAGCAGCTTAGAGCGTCGGGGGGGAGGGACCCAGTACTTC
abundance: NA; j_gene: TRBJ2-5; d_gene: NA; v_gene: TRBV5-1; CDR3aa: CASSLAGRGLTGTQYF; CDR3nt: TGCGCCAGCAGCTTGGCTGGGCGGGGGCTGACGGGGACCCAGTACTTC
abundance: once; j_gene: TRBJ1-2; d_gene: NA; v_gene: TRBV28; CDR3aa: CASSLDRFSVGGYTF; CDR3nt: TGTGCCAGCAGCTTGGACAGATTTTCAGTGGGTGGCTACACCTTC
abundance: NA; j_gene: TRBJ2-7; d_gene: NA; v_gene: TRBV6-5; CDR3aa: CASRVTGGPYEQYF; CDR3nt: TGTGCCAGCAGAGTGACAGGAGGTCCCTACGAGCAGTACTTC
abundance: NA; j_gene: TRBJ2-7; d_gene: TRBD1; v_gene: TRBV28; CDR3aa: CASSPLTGFDEQYF; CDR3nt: TGTGCCAGCAGTCCCCTGACAGGGTTTGACGAGCAGTACTTC
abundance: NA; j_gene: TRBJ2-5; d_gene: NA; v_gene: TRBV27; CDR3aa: CASTDGGTLQETQYF; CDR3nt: TGTGCCAGCACCGACGGCGGGACGCTCCAAGAGACCCAGTACTTC
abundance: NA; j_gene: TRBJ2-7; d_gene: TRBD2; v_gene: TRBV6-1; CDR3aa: CASTRTSVSYEQYF; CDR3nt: TGTGCCAGCACTCGGACTAGCGTTTCCTACGAGCAGTACTTC
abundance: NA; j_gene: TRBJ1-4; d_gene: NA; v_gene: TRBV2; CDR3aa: CASNEVHTTNEKLFF; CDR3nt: TGTGCCAGCAACGAAGTACACACAACTAATGAAAAACTGTTTTTT
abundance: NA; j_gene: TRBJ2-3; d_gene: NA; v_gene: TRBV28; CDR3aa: CASSFGGIGQGPDGTDTQYF; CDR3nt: TGTGCCAGCAGTTTCGGGGGGATAGGACAGGGACCAGATGGCACAGATACGCAGTATTTT
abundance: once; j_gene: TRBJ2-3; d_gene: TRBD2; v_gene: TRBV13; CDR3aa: CASSDPGLATDTQYF; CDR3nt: TGTGCCAGCAGCGACCCGGGACTAGCGACAGATACGCAGTATTTT
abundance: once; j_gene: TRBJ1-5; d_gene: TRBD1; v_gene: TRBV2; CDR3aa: CASSVGTGFQPQHF; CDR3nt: TGTGCCAGCAGTGTCGGGACAGGGTTTCAGCCCCAGCATTTT
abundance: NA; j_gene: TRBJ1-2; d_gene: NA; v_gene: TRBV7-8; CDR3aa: CASSLAGANYGYTF; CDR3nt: TGTGCCAGCAGCTTAGCGGGAGCAAACTATGGCTACACCTTC
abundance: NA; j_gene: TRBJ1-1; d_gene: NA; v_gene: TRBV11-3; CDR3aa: CASSRTTTGEAFF; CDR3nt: TGTGCCAGCAGCCGAACAACTACCGGTGAAGCTTTCTTT
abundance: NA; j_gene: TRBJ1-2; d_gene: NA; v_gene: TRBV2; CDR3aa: CARTGGIYGYTF; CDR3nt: TGTGCCAGGACGGGAGGGATCTATGGCTACACCTTC
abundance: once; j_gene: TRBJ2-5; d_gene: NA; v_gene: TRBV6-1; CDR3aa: CASSLNGGNWETQYF; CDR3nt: TGTGCCAGCAGCCTGAACGGGGGTAATTGGGAGACCCAGTACTTC
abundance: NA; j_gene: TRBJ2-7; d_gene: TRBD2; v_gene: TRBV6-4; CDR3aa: CASSAVGRVTYEQYF; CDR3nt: TGTGCCAGCAGTGCCGTGGGGAGGGTGACCTACGAGCAGTACTTC
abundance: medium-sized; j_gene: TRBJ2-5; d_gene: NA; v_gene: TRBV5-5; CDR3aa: CASSLVPTTQYF; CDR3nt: TGTGCCAGCAGCTTGGTACCTACGACCCAGTACTTC
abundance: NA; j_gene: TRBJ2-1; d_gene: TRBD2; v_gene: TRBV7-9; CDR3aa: CASSLGGGEQFF; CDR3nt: TGTGCCAGCAGCTTAGGGGGGGGAGAGCAGTTCTTC
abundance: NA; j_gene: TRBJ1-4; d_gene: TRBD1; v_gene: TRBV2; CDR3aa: CASSTDRGLEKLFF; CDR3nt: TGTGCCAGCAGTACAGACAGGGGTCTTGAAAAACTGTTTTTT
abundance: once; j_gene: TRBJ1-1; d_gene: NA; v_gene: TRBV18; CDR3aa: CASSPSQGRRNTEAFF; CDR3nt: TGTGCCAGCTCACCATCCCAGGGCCGGAGGAACACTGAAGCTTTCTTT
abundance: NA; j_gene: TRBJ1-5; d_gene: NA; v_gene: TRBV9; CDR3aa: CASSEGTTHQPQHF; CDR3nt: TGTGCCAGCAGCGAAGGGACTACTCATCAGCCCCAGCATTTT
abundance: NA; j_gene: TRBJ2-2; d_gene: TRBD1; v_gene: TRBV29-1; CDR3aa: CSAQGAEGTGELFF; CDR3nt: TGCAGCGCCCAGGGGGCCGAGGGCACCGGGGAGCTGTTTTTT
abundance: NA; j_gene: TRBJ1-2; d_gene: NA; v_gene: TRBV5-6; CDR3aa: CASSLDWGRTTNYGYTF; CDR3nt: TGTGCCAGCAGCTTGGATTGGGGGCGTACCACTAACTATGGCTACACCTTC
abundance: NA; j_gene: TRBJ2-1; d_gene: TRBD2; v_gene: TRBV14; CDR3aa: CASSQDAGPRGGEQFF; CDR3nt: TGTGCCAGCAGCCAAGATGCGGGCCCCCGGGGGGGTGAGCAGTTCTTC
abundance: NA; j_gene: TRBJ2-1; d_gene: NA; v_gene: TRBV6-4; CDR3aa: CASSPDTYNEQFF; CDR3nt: TGTGCCAGCAGTCCTGACACTTACAATGAGCAGTTCTTC
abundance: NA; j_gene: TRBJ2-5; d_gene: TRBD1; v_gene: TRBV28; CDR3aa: CASSQDREETQYF; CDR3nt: TGTGCCAGCAGTCAAGACAGGGAGGAGACCCAGTACTTC
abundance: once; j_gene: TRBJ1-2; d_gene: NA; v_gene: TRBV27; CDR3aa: CASTPRTGEEAGYTF; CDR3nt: TGTGCCAGCACCCCACGTACCGGGGAGGAGGCAGGCTACACCTTC
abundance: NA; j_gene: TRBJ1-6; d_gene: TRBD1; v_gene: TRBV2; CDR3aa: CASSILQGADSPLHF; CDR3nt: TGTGCCAGCAGCATACTACAGGGGGCGGATTCACCCCTCCACTTT
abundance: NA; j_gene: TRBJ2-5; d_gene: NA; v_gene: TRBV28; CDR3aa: CATRSAPGMVETQYF; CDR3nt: TGTGCCACCCGTTCGGCGCCAGGGATGGTGGAGACCCAGTACTTC
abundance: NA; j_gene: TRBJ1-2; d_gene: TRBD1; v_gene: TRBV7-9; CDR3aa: CASSLATGTGDNYGYTF; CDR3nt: TGTGCCAGCAGCTTAGCGACCGGGACAGGGGATAACTATGGCTACACCTTC
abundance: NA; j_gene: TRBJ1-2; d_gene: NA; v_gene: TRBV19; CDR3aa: CASTPDDRTGRGYTF; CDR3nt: TGTGCCAGTACCCCAGACGACAGGACGGGTCGGGGCTACACCTTC
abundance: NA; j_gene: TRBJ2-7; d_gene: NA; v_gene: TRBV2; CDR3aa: CASILVTGNTYEQYF; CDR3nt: NA
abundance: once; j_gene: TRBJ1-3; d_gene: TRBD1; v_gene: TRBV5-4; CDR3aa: CASSFWTGYSGNTIYF; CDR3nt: TGTGCCAGCAGTTTTTGGACAGGGTACTCTGGAAACACCATATATTTT
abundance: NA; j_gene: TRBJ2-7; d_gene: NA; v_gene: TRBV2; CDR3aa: CASSRSLWEQYF; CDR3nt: TGTGCCAGCAGTCGGTCCCTTTGGGAGCAGTACTTC
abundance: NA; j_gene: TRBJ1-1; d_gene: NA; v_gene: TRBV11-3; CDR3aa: CASSLLEGTEAFF; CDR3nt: TGTGCCAGCAGCTTACTGGAGGGAACTGAAGCTTTCTTT
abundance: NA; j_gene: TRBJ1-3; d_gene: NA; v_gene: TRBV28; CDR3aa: CASSLLDRVNGNTIYF; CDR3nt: TGTGCCAGCAGTTTATTGGACAGAGTGAACGGAAACACCATATATTTT
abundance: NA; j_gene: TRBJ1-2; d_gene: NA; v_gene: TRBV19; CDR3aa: CASSIQGSGYDGYTF; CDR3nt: TGTGCCAGTAGTATACAGGGAAGTGGTTATGATGGCTACACCTTC
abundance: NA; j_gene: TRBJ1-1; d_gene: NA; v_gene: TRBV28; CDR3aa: CASSVQRGINTEAFF; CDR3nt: TGTGCCAGCAGTGTTCAGAGGGGGATTAACACTGAAGCTTTCTTT
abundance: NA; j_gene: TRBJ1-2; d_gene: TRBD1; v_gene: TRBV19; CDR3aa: CASTSGDRRNYGYTF; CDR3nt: TGTGCCAGTACCTCCGGGGACAGGAGGAACTATGGCTACACCTTC
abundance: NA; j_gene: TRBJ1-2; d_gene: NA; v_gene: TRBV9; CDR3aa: CASSVGGGQGEGYTF; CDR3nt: TGTGCCAGCAGCGTAGGGGGGGGGCAGGGTGAGGGCTACACCTTC
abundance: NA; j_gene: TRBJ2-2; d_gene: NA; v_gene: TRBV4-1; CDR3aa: CASSSGLPNTGELFF; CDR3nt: TGCGCCAGCAGCTCTGGACTCCCGAACACCGGGGAGCTGTTTTTT
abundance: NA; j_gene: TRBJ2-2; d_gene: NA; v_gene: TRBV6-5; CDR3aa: CASSYQNTGELFF; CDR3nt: TGTGCCAGCAGTTACCAGAACACCGGGGAGCTGTTTTTT
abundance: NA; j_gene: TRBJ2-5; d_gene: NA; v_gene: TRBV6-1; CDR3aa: CASSANRETQYF; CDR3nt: TGTGCCAGCAGTGCCAATAGAGAGACCCAGTACTTC